These 21 T cell receptor beta chains came from one sample sequenced in a study of blood T cell repertoires in COVID-19. Assay used: immunoSEQ multiplex PCR; TCRdb lists only in-frame clones, some missing. The sample has approximately 10,000 clones, around 85% seen once. Sequencing was done on a sample of peripheral blood. The receptor source for this set is a human donor in a cohort sampled during active COVID-19.

The chain recombines TRBV6-6 with TRBJ2-7; TRBD1 matches 9 bases. This CDR3 has 14 amino acids. With V trimmed by 3 bases and J by 4 bases, 4 bases remained unmatched. Germline values: CDR1 MNHNY, CDR2 SVGAGI (reference sequence). Written as DNA, the CDR3 is TGTGCCAGCAGTTATTCACAGGGGGCTTACGAGCAGTACTTC. This translates into CASSYSQGAYEQYF.

The V gene is TRBV30, the J gene TRBJ1-6; D ambiguous. The CDR3 consists of 13 residues. CDR1 is GTSNPN, CDR2 SVGIG, per germline (reference sequence). The V end was cut by 1 base, the J end by 5 bases, with 6 bases between. In DNA, the CDR3 is TGTGCCTGGAGTGGTCAGAATAATTCACCCCTCCACTTT. It translates to CAWSGQNNSPLHF.

This chain joins TRBV30 and TRBJ1-1; unclear D gene. Germline loops: CDR1 GTSNPN, CDR2 SVGIG (reference sequence). The V end was cut by 3 bases, the J end by 3 bases, with 11 bases between. This CDR3 spans 13 amino acids. CDR3 in DNA: TGTGCCTGGAGCGGAGGGAGTTACACTGAAGCTTTCTTT. This sequence encodes CAWSGGSYTEAFF.

The chain is built from TRBV5-1 and TRBJ2-3, with 9 bases that match TRBD2. Per the germline V gene, CDR1 is SGHRS and CDR2 is YFSETQ. The CDR3 is 18 amino acids. J gave up 8 bases and V 4 bases, and 20 bases lay outside the gene matches. CDR3 sequence reads: CASSRALLAGVSQGTQYF. CDR3 bases: TGCGCCAGCAGCCGCGCGCTACTAGCGGGCGTATCACAAGGTACGCAGTATTTT.

The chain employs TRBV3-1 (or the pseudogene TRBV3-2) and TRBJ1-2; 7 bases match TRBD1. This CDR3 is 15 amino acids long. V dropped 5 bases and J dropped 2; count of bases not matched to a gene: 8. Germline V gives CDR1 LGHDT, CDR2 YNNKEL (reference sequence). The DNA of the CDR3 is TGTGCCAGCAGCTCGAGGGAACAGGGGAACTATGGCTACACCTTC. Translating it yields CASSSREQGNYGYTF.

Written as DNA, the CDR3 is TGTGCCAGTAGTATCAATAGCGGGGGTGCCGGGGAGCTGTTTTTT. Its protein product is CASSINSGGAGELFF. This chain connects TRBV19 to TRBJ2-2, with 9 bases that match TRBD2. The V and J ends lost 3 bases and 6 bases, in that order; junction bases with no gene match: 5. In germline, CDR1 is LNHDA, CDR2 SQIVND (reference sequence). This CDR3 is 15 amino acids long.

This sequence joins TRBV24-1 and TRBJ2-2; possibly TRBD1 for D (7 bases). The CDR3 length is 13 residues. V lost 8 bases and J 5 bases, leaving 11 bases between the germline ends. CDR1 and CDR2 from the germline V gene are KGHDR and SFDVKD. In DNA form, the CDR3 reads TGTGCCACCAAGACAGGGACTACCGGGGAGCTGTTTTTT. Its protein is CATKTGTTGELFF.

The CDR3 sequence is CASSLATKGYREVNEQFF. CDR3 coding DNA: TGTGCCAGCAGTTTAGCGACTAAGGGTTACCGGGAAGTGAATGAGCAGTTCTTC. The chain employs TRBV27 and TRBJ2-1; D possibly corresponds to TRBD2 (5 bases). The CDR3 has 18 residues. V was cut by 2 bases and J by 7 bases, with 24 bases left in between. Per the germline V gene, CDR1 is MNHEY and CDR2 is SMNVEV (reference sequence).

This chain joins TRBV5-4 and TRBJ2-2; 8 positions match TRBD1. The CDR3 is 16 residues long. Germline trimming cut 3 bases from V and 4 bases from J; bases unmatched to any gene: 8. Germline V gene sequence: CDR1 SGHNT, CDR2 YYREEE (reference sequence). As DNA, the CDR3 is TGTGCCAGCAGCTCCGACAGGGGCTTTATCACCGGGGAGCTGTTTTTT. Residues: CASSSDRGFITGELFF. Full variable domain (rest looked up from reference TRBV5-4 and TRBJ2-2): ETGVTQSPTHLIKTRGQQVTLRCSSQSGHNTVSWYQQALGQGPQFIFQYYREEENGRGNFPPRFSGLQFPNYSSELNVNALELDDSALYLCASSSDRGFITGELFFGEGSRLTVL.

The chain combines TRBV19 with TRBJ2-7, with 7 bases fitting TRBD1. V shed 8 bases and J 0 bases; nucleotides not matched to a gene: 4. CDR3 length: 13 amino acids. In germline, CDR1 is LNHDA, CDR2 SQIVND (reference sequence). Here the CDR3 DNA reads TGTGCCAGTCTGGACAGGAACTCCTACGAGCAGTACTTC. Translating gives CASLDRNSYEQYF. Using reference TRBV19 and TRBJ2-7 for the parts outside the CDR3, the full variable domain is DGGITQSPKYLFRKEGQNVTLSCEQNLNHDAMYWYRQDPGQGLRLIYYSQIVNDFQKGDIAEGYSVSREKKESFPLTVTSAQKNPTAFYLCASLDRNSYEQYFGPGTRLTVT.

The count of this clone is one. V gene TRBV11-2 combines with J gene TRBJ2-1; 12 bases fit TRBD2. Germline assignment: CDR1 SGHAT and CDR2 FQNNGV. Trimming at V came to 3 bases and at J to 4 bases, leaving 4 bases not matched to a gene. The CDR3 spans 16 residues. The CDR3 nucleotides are TGTGCCAGCAGCTTGGACCTAGCGGGAGGGTACAATGAGCAGTTCTTC. Translated, it gives CASSLDLAGGYNEQFF.

The chain joins TRBV7-9 to TRBJ2-3; 8 nucleotides line up with TRBD2. The CDR3 consists of 15 residues. CDR1 and CDR2 from the germline V gene are SEHNR and FQNEAQ (reference sequence). V was pared by 1 base and J by 2 bases, with 2 bases of the junction left unmatched. The CDR3 spells CASSLDSGATDTQYF. The CDR3 bases are TGTGCCAGCAGCTTAGATAGCGGGGCCACAGATACGCAGTATTTT.

The chain joins TRBV28 to TRBJ1-6, with D perhaps TRBD1 (6 bases). Trimming removed 8 bases from V and 7 bases from J, with 12 bases in between. From germline, CDR1 is MDHEN and CDR2 SYDVKM. The CDR3 totals 13 residues. Here the CDR3 reads CASHRDTNSPLHF. The CDR3 bases are TGTGCCAGCCACAGGGATACCAATTCACCCCTCCACTTT.

The rearrangement links TRBV21-1 to TRBJ1-2; no DNA check was done on the table's D call, TRBD1. TRBV21-1 is deemed a pseudogene. The CDR3 contains 15 residues. This CDR3 reads CASSNPAGGHYGYTF. In DNA form, the CDR3 reads TGTGCCAGCAGCAACCCCGCAGGGGGCCACTATGGCTACACCTTC.

The gene calls are TRBV19 and TRBJ1-1; 8 bases map to TRBD1. The germline gives CDR1 LNHDA, CDR2 SQIVND (reference sequence). CDR3 size: 14 residues. Trimming cost V 6 bases and J 6 bases; bases outside gene matches: 9. CDR3 DNA sequence: TGTGCCAGTAGAACCCGTCAGGGGGCAGCTGAAGCTTTCTTT. It encodes CASRTRQGAAEAFF.

CDR3 in DNA: TGTGCCAGCAGCCGCCGGGACTCGATCGGGGAGCAGTTCTTC. Protein: CASSRRDSIGEQFF. The chain joins TRBV3-1 (or the pseudogene TRBV3-2) to TRBJ2-1; a possible D gene is TRBD2 (6 bases). The CDR3 consists of 14 residues. CDR1 is LGHDT, CDR2 YNNKEL, per germline (reference sequence). Trimming pared 4 bases from V and 10 bases from J, leaving 17 bases between.

The CDR3 loop reads CASRLREDSYEQYF. The CDR3 nucleotides are TGTGCCAGCAGGCTGCGGGAGGACTCCTACGAGCAGTACTTC. The chain links TRBV28 to TRBJ2-7; TRBD2 aligns across 8 bases. From germline, CDR1 is MDHEN and CDR2 SYDVKM. The length of the CDR3 is 14 residues. The V gene end was trimmed by 6 bases and the J gene end by 0 bases; junction bases not matched to a gene: 4.

The V and J genes are TRBV6-5 and TRBJ2-7; the D gene is possibly TRBD1 (6 bases). The CDR3 sequence is 15 residues long. V was trimmed by 6 bases and J by 0 bases, leaving 15 bases between them. Germline loops: CDR1 MNHEY, CDR2 SVGAGI. The CDR3 coding sequence is TGTGCCAGCAGGCCTACAGGGTTAAGCTCCTACGAGCAGTACTTC. It codes for CASRPTGLSSYEQYF.

This clone was observed a few times. The gene calls are TRBV30 and TRBJ2-7; no firm D call. The CDR3 extends over 12 amino acids. V was shortened by 3 bases and J by 6 bases, with 12 bases between the two germline ends. The germline V gene has CDR1 GTSNPN and CDR2 SVGIG (reference sequence). The CDR3 coding sequence is TGTGCCTGGAGCCTCGAGCAATTCGAGCAGTACTTC. Its protein is CAWSLEQFEQYF. Full variable domain (missing parts from reference TRBV30 and TRBJ2-7): SQTIHQWPATLVQPVGSPLSLECTVEGTSNPNLYWYRQAAGRGLQLLFYSVGIGQISSEVPQNLSASRPQDRQFILSSKKLLLSDSGFYLCAWSLEQFEQYFGPGTRLTVT.

CDR3 amino acids: CASSFNSYGYTF. CDR3 nucleotide sequence: TGTGCCAGCAGTTTTAACTCCTATGGCTACACCTTC. The rearrangement uses TRBV12-3 or TRBV12-4 and TRBJ1-2, with no clear D. V was trimmed by 3 bases and J by 4 bases, leaving 6 bases between them. This CDR3 region has 12 residues.

This chain connects TRBV7-6 to TRBJ1-4; D gene ambiguous. Per germline, CDR1 SGHVS and CDR2 FNYEAQ. V was pared by 0 bases and J by 2 bases, with 13 bases between. CDR3 length: 17 amino acids. CDR3 sequence: CASSLAGRRLTNEKLFF. DNA of the CDR3: TGTGCCAGCAGCTTAGCGGGCAGGCGTTTGACTAATGAAAAACTGTTTTTT. The full variable domain, completed using reference TRBV7-6 and TRBJ1-4, is GAGVSQSPRYKVTKRGQDVALRCDPISGHVSLYWYRQALGQGPEFLTYFNYEAQQDKSGLPNDRFSAERPEGSISTLTIQRTEQRDSAMYRCASSLAGRRLTNEKLFFGSGTQLSVL.